The next 19 T cell receptor beta chains were all read from a single sample in a study of T-cell reconstitution after alpha-beta-depleted transplantation in children. Construction of the TCRbeta library involved unique molecular identifiers. TCRdb recomputed calls from the PCR reads with MiXCR, one row per CDR3 protein. The sample includes about 830,000 distinct CDR3 sequences, roughly 15% of them seen just once. Sequencing was performed on PBMCs, mostly from graft donor cells, taken 360 days after TCRalphabeta/CD19-depleted stem cell transplant. All receptors come from a male patient younger than 18 who had a stem cell transplant for acute lymphoblastic leukemia, so the T cells may come from the graft donor.

The V gene is TRBV11-2, the J gene TRBJ2-4; D is ambiguous. Trimming removed 4 bases from V and 0 bases from J, with 22 bases in between. Germline V CDR1 and CDR2: SGHAT, FQNNGV. There are 19 residues in the CDR3. The CDR3, as DNA: TGTGCCAGCAGCTCTATCGGACCCTCAGGAAGGCTAGCCAAAAACATTCAGTACTTC. Encoded protein: CASSSIGPSGRLAKNIQYF. The full variable domain, with the rest looked up from reference TRBV11-2 and TRBJ2-4, is EAGVAQSPRYKIIEKRQSVAFWCNPISGHATLYWYQQILGQGPKLLIQFQNNGVVDDSQLPKDRFSAERLKGVDSTLKIQPAKLEDSAVYLCASSSIGPSGRLAKNIQYFGAGTRLSVL.

This chain uses TRBV4-1 with TRBJ1-4, with D unresolved. The germline gives CDR1 MGHRA, CDR2 YSYEKL. The CDR3 runs 15 residues. The germline V and J ends were trimmed by 6 bases and 4 bases, with 15 bases remaining between them. This CDR3 is CASRTSGLGNEKLFF. CDR3 sequence (DNA): TGCGCCAGCAGAACCAGTGGTCTCGGTAATGAAAAACTGTTTTTT.

In this sample, this clonotype turned up a few times. The chain uses TRBV20-1 and TRBJ2-7; possible D gene TRBD1, 6 bases. CDR3 length equals 14 residues. The germline gives CDR1 DFQATT, CDR2 SNEGSKA (reference sequence). V lost 0 bases and J 0 bases, leaving 9 bases between the germline ends. CDR3 bases: TGCAGTGCTAGAGAAGGACAGAACTCCTACGAGCAGTACTTC. This sequence encodes CSAREGQNSYEQYF.

This clonotype was observed a few times. The chain couples TRBV5-6 to TRBJ2-7; no clear D. The CDR3 loop spans 12 amino acids. The germline V gene has CDR1 SGHDT and CDR2 YYEEEE. V was shortened by 0 bases and J by 4 bases, with 5 bases between the two germline ends. Here the CDR3 DNA reads TGTGCCAGCAGCTTGGCGGAGTACGAGCAGTACTTC. Its protein product is CASSLAEYEQYF.

Ten or more counts support this clonotype. The chain joins TRBV20-1 to TRBJ2-3, with 10 bases matching TRBD2. The CDR3 is 14 residues long. With 2 bases clipped from V and 3 bases from J, the junction kept 2 bases outside the gene matches. Germline-derived CDR1 and CDR2 are DFQATT and SNEGSKA (reference sequence). CDR3 amino acids: CSARTSGTTDTQYF. Written as DNA, the CDR3 is TGCAGTGCTAGAACTAGCGGGACGACAGATACGCAGTATTTT.

On this clonotype: This may arise from a read error, as a much more abundant clone is one base away. The conserved final phenylalanine or tryptophan is absent from the CDR3, which likely points to a read error. This chain uses TRBV6-1 with TRBJ1-1; D is ambiguous. The CDR3 runs 13 residues. Germline-derived CDR1 and CDR2 are MNHNS and SASEGT. V dropped 6 bases and J dropped 0 bases, with 8 bases sitting between them. The CDR3 sequence: CASRPQVNTEAFY. The CDR3 coding sequence is TGTGCCAGCAGGCCCCAGGTGAACACTGAAGCTTTCTAT.

This clonotype was seen once. CDR3 DNA sequence: TGTGCCAGCAGCGTTAGGGGACCCGGGACTGGATCCTACGAGCAGTACTTC. It specifies CASSVRGPGTGSYEQYF. V is TRBV7-9 and J is TRBJ2-7; tentatively, D is TRBD2 (6 bases). CDR1 is SEHNR, CDR2 FQNEAQ, per germline (reference sequence). Between the trimmed V and J ends, which lost 5 bases and 1 base, there was a span of 21 bases. This CDR3 contains 17 residues.

The CDR3 loop reads CASSPHGRAVTGELFF. The CDR3 DNA sequence: TGTGCCAGCAGCCCCCATGGGAGGGCGGTCACCGGGGAGCTGTTTTTT. This chain connects TRBV7-9 to TRBJ2-2; 7 bases map to TRBD2. CDR3 size: 16 residues. CDR1 and CDR2 from the germline V gene are SEHNR and FQNEAQ (reference sequence). Trimming at V came to 5 bases and at J to 4 bases, leaving 10 bases not matched to a gene.

V and J are TRBV4-1 and TRBJ2-5; 8 nucleotides align to TRBD1. The CDR3 is 14 residues long. Germline assignment: CDR1 MGHRA and CDR2 YSYEKL. J lost 5 bases, V lost 4 bases, and 6 bases had no gene match. The CDR3 sequence: CASSPAPGGETQYF. The CDR3 DNA sequence: TGCGCCAGCAGCCCTGCCCCAGGGGGCGAGACCCAGTACTTC.

The V gene is TRBV20-1, the J gene TRBJ2-1; TRBD2 matches 14 bases. The CDR3 covers 14 residues. V lost 7 bases, J lost 8 bases, and 7 bases stayed unmatched. The germline V gene has CDR1 DFQATT and CDR2 SNEGSKA (reference sequence). Written as DNA, the CDR3 is TGCAGTGGCCCGGGACTAGCGGGAGTCGATGAGCAGTTCTTC. Translation gives CSGPGLAGVDEQFF.

This sequence joins TRBV6-1 and TRBJ2-3; D unresolved. Looked up from germline, CDR1 is MNHNS and CDR2 is SASEGT. The CDR3 is made up of 14 amino acids. The V gene lost 7 bases and the J gene lost 2 bases, with 13 bases spanning the gap. This CDR3 reads CASKDVSLTDTQYF. The CDR3 nucleotides read TGTGCCAGCAAGGACGTTTCCCTCACAGATACGCAGTATTTT.

Only a few counts were recorded for this clonotype. The V and J genes are TRBV7-6 and TRBJ2-7; D gene ambiguous. Germline V gene data show CDR1 as SGHVS and CDR2 as FNYEAQ. This CDR3 region has 16 residues. The V end lost 1 base, the J end lost 7 bases, and 20 bases lay between the germline ends. The CDR3 region has the DNA TGTGCCAGCAGCTTAGAAAACTTCCCCCCTAAGGGAGAGCAGTACTTC. Translating gives CASSLENFPPKGEQYF.

V usage is TRBV19 and J usage is TRBJ1-3; D might be TRBD1 (6 bases). The CDR3 spans 14 residues. CDR1 is LNHDA and CDR2 is SQIVND in the germline V gene (reference sequence). With 6 bases removed from V and 4 bases from J, the gap between germline ends came to 13 bases. The CDR3 sequence: CASRRTGYGNTIYF. The CDR3 DNA reads as TGTGCCAGTAGGCGAACAGGGTACGGAAACACCATATATTTT.

The chain uses TRBV7-9 and TRBJ2-4; D is undetermined. Germline assignment: CDR1 SEHNR and CDR2 FQNEAQ (reference sequence). The CDR3 has 16 amino acids. Trimming cost V 5 bases and J 0 bases, with 14 bases left between them. CDR3 bases: TGTGCCAGCAGCCCTAAGCATGGGGAAGCCAAAAACATTCAGTACTTC. Translated: CASSPKHGEAKNIQYF.

This clonotype turned up a few times. The genes are TRBV7-9 and TRBJ2-3; 8 bases are a match to TRBD2. The V gene's germline CDR1 is SEHNR and CDR2 FQNEAQ (reference sequence). The ends lost 3 bases at V and 2 bases at J; junction bases unmatched: 10. The CDR3 sequence is 17 residues long. CDR3: CASSFISGGRNTDTQYF. CDR3 nucleotide sequence: TGTGCCAGCAGCTTTATCTCAGGCGGGAGGAACACAGATACGCAGTATTTT.

The rearrangement joins TRBV5-1 to TRBJ2-7, with TRBD2 matching over 8 bases. V lost 0 bases to trimming and J lost 1 base; unmatched junction nucleotides: 3. The CDR3 has 15 amino acids. CDR1 and CDR2 from the germline V gene are SGHRS and YFSETQ. CDR3 loop: CASSLGLAKSYEQYF. CDR3 bases: TGCGCCAGCAGCTTGGGACTAGCGAAGTCCTACGAGCAGTACTTC.

This chain joins TRBV12-3 or TRBV12-4 and TRBJ1-4; 9 nucleotides line up with TRBD1. The V gene end was trimmed by 5 bases and the J gene end by 12 bases; junction bases not matched to a gene: 7. The CDR3 is made up of 13 amino acids. The CDR3 region has the DNA TGTGCCAGCAGTCCCGACAGGGGGGGAGAACTGTTTTTT. This gives the protein CASSPDRGGELFF.

The chain uses TRBV27 and TRBJ1-2, with D unclear. The V end was cut by 2 bases, the J end by 4 bases, with 11 bases between. CDR3 size: 14 residues. Germline V CDR1 and CDR2: MNHEY, SMNVEV (reference sequence). The chain's CDR3 is CASSLGSRGYGYTF. The DNA of the CDR3 is TGTGCCAGCAGTTTAGGGTCAAGAGGCTATGGCTACACCTTC.

This chain links TRBV7-9 with TRBJ2-3; 7 bases fit TRBD2. The CDR3 sequence is 15 residues long. V shed 0 bases, J shed 2 bases, and the junction held 2 bases outside the gene matches. The V gene's germline CDR1 is SEHNR and CDR2 FQNEAQ (reference sequence). In DNA, the CDR3 is TGTGCCAGCAGCTTAGCAACTAGCGCCACAGATACGCAGTATTTT. Translation gives CASSLATSATDTQYF.